This record covers a single T cell receptor (beta chain). Its antigen is still unknown. The source of the sample is a study of T-cell reconstitution after alpha-beta-depleted transplantation in children. Study-level points and caveats: Alpha-beta T cells present about two months after transplant were reported to originate from several hundred expanded graft clones. Surviving recipient T cells and thymic progenitors underlay high day-60 TCRbeta diversity in some patients. T-cell numbers and diversity, one year after transplant, stemmed largely from T cells that were newly produced.

The CDR3 covers 13 residues. Trimming shortened V by 1 base and J by 4 bases, and 7 bases separated the two germline ends. Looked up from germline, CDR1 is KGHSH and CDR2 is LQKENI. Preparation of the TCRbeta library used unique molecular identifiers. TCRdb analysed the PCR reads with MiXCR anew, one entry per CDR3 protein. The table has approximately 980,000 distinct CDR3 sequences, under 30% seen once. The V and J genes are TRBV18 and TRBJ2-5; D remains unclear. Source: PBMCs, mostly from graft donor cells, taken 360 days after TCRalphabeta/CD19-depleted stem cell transplant. The source of this sequence is a boy in the first two years of life who had a stem cell transplant for SCID, so the T cells may come from the graft donor. Written as DNA, the CDR3 is TGTGCCAGCTCACCACGGGTGAGAGAGACCCAGTACTTC. It yields the protein CASSPRVRETQYF.